This entry concerns a single TCR beta chain. This specimen comes from a study of blood T cell repertoires in COVID-19. About the study: T cells, B-cell-depleted T cells, or PBMCs provided the cDNA or gDNA that served as material.

The CDR3 is made up of 18 amino acids. The ends lost 0 bases at V and 5 bases at J; junction bases unmatched: 10. Germline V gene sequence: CDR1 SGHVS, CDR2 FQNEAQ. This table comes from immunoSEQ multiplex PCR, and its TCRdb copy is limited to in-frame clones, with some not included. The top ten hold 1% to 1.3% of the sample, which has roughly 400,000 clones, roughly nine tenths seen once. Participants came from about 23 US areas, aged about 18 to 95 years. This receptor was obtained from a man aged 25 to 40 who had recovered from COVID-19. V usage is TRBV7-8 and J usage is TRBJ2-5; TRBD2 agrees at 12 bases. Sequencing was done on a sample of PBMCs or T cells enriched from blood (not recorded which). CDR3 nucleotide sequence: TGTGCCAGCAGCTTAGCCCAGACTAGCGGGAGAGGGTGGGAGACCCAGTACTTC. Protein sequence: CASSLAQTSGRGWETQYF.